This T cell receptor (beta chain) was observed in a study of radiotherapy plus CTLA-4 blockade in lung cancer. Clones were sequenced by immunoSEQ multiplex PCR, and TCRdb holds only the in-frame ones, with some missing. The sample contains more than 35,000 clones, around 85% of which appear only once. This CDR3 spans 16 amino acids. The V gene end was trimmed by 4 bases and the J gene end by 4 bases; junction bases not matched to a gene: 7. Germline lookup yields CDR1 SGHDT and CDR2 YYEEEE. The sequences come from peripheral blood, collected from a patient treated with radiotherapy plus ipilimumab. The chain joins TRBV5-6 to TRBJ2-5, with TRBD2 matching over 13 bases. The TCR sequence derives from a human donor with non-small cell lung cancer who had stable disease on radiotherapy plus ipilimumab. CDR3 sequence reads: CASSGGGTSGIETQYF. DNA for the CDR3: TGTGCCAGCAGCGGGGGGGGGACTAGCGGGATAGAGACCCAGTACTTC.